This T cell receptor beta chain comes out of a study of HIV-infected patients and healthy controls. TCRdb called the 5' RACE reads again in MiXCR, with one record for every CDR3 protein. The table lists roughly 68,000 distinct CDR3 sequences, about 19% of them singletons. This clonotype came up many times. The clonotype was recovered from a human donor in good health. Input material: CD4+ T cells from blood.

DNA of the CDR3: TGTGCCATCAGTGAGTGGGAGGGGTTCGGCACCGGGGAGCTGTTTTTT. This codes for CAISEWEGFGTGELFF. The V gene is TRBV10-3, the J gene TRBJ2-2; 7 nucleotides align to TRBD2. Germline V gene lookup returns CDR1 ENHRY and CDR2 SYGVKD. This CDR3 spans 16 amino acids. V gave up 1 base and J gave up 4 bases; unmatched junction bases: 6.